Shown below are 21 T cell receptor beta chains from a single sample sequenced in a study of cytomegalovirus exposure and HLA in healthy donors. This PCR relied on a set of 60 Vbeta primers and 13 Jbeta primers. Only in-frame clones appear in the TCRdb table, and some are missing; sequencing was by immunoSEQ multiplex PCR. The repertoire holds under 150,000 clones, with over 60% as singletons. The sequencing input was PBMCs. The receptor set was obtained from a male donor in good health and CMV-seropositive.

Comment on this clone: The sample carries other DNA sequences with the same CDR3. This chain uses TRBV28 with TRBJ2-3; the match to TRBD2 covers 9 bases. Germline V CDR1 and CDR2: MDHEN, SYDVKM. The length of the CDR3 is 14 residues. The J segment lost 3 bases and the V segment lost 2 bases, leaving 0 bases of the junction unmatched. The CDR3 sequence: CASSLAGGTDTQYF. The CDR3 nucleotides read TGTGCCAGCAGTTTAGCGGGAGGGACAGATACGCAGTATTTT.

The gene calls are TRBV10-3 and TRBJ2-1; TRBD2 matches 10 bases. The CDR3 is 15 residues long. V shed 6 bases and J 9 bases; nucleotides not matched to a gene: 11. The germline gives CDR1 ENHRY, CDR2 SYGVKD. Here the CDR3 reads CAIRSLAGNNREQFF. In nucleotides, the CDR3 is TGTGCCATCAGATCACTAGCGGGGAATAACCGTGAGCAGTTCTTC.

This clone was seen a few times. The CDR3 loop reads CASSSWGGGTYEQYF. The DNA for the CDR3 is TGCGCCAGCAGCTCCTGGGGCGGGGGAACCTACGAGCAGTACTTC. The J gene is TRBJ2-7, the V gene TRBV5-1, with 7 nucleotides matching TRBD2. Germline V gives CDR1 SGHRS, CDR2 YFSETQ. V lost 3 bases to trimming and J lost 2 bases; unmatched junction nucleotides: 8. This CDR3 comprises 15 residues.

The rearrangement uses TRBV5-3 and TRBJ2-6; D gene uncertain. TRBV5-3 is noted as an ORF with a role that remains uncertain. Trimming took off 4 bases at V and 0 bases at J, with 8 bases between the two ends. The CDR3 sequence is 15 residues long. This CDR3 reads CARSPPLSGANVLTF. Here the CDR3 DNA reads TGTGCCAGAAGCCCCCCACTCTCTGGGGCCAACGTCCTGACTTTC.

To note about this clone: Other DNA sequences in this sample translate to the same CDR3. This chain connects TRBV7-3 to TRBJ2-2; 8 positions match TRBD2. CDR3 length equals 15 residues. The V and J ends lost 4 bases and 2 bases, in that order; junction bases with no gene match: 3. Germline V CDR1 and CDR2: SGHTA, FQGTGA. CDR3 in amino acids: CASSSGGANTGELFF. In DNA form, the CDR3 reads TGTGCCAGCAGCTCCGGGGGGGCTAACACCGGGGAGCTGTTTTTT.

The genes are TRBV6-5 and TRBJ2-3; D may be TRBD2 (5 bases). The CDR3 length is 14 residues. Trimming took off 4 bases at V and 2 bases at J, with 10 bases between the two ends. Germline V gene data show CDR1 as MNHEY and CDR2 as SVGAGI. CDR3 residues: CASSWAGSTDTQYF. CDR3 DNA: TGTGCCAGCAGTTGGGCGGGTTCCACAGATACGCAGTATTTT.

The chain links TRBV7-3 to TRBJ2-3; 8 bases line up with TRBD2. V gave up 0 bases and J gave up 11 bases; unmatched junction bases: 4. CDR3 length: 13 residues. Germline V gene data show CDR1 as SGHTA and CDR2 as FQGTGA. CDR3 DNA sequence: TGTGCCAGCAGCTTAACGCCTAGCGGGTGGCAGTATTTT. Amino acids: CASSLTPSGWQYF.

J is TRBJ2-7 and V is TRBV6-4; 9 bases line up with TRBD1. The CDR3 contains 14 residues. Looked up from germline, CDR1 is MRHNA and CDR2 is SNTAGT. The V and J ends lost 6 bases and 2 bases, in that order; junction bases with no gene match: 5. CDR3 bases: TGTGCCAGCAGGACCGGGACAGGGACCTACGAGCAGTACTTC. As protein: CASRTGTGTYEQYF.

The rearrangement joins TRBV18 to TRBJ2-7; the D gene is possibly TRBD1 (6 bases). CDR3 length: 18 residues. Germline CDR1 reads KGHSH; CDR2 reads LQKENI. V was pared by 2 bases and J by 6 bases, with 26 bases between. This chain's CDR3 is CASSPISNRQAESPEQYF. Here the CDR3 DNA reads TGTGCCAGCTCACCAATTTCTAATCGACAGGCGGAGTCCCCCGAGCAGTACTTC.

This chain connects TRBV2 to TRBJ2-3, with D possibly matching TRBD2 (6 bases). Trimming removed 8 bases from V and 0 bases from J, with 9 bases in between. Germline-derived CDR1 and CDR2 are SNHLY and FYNNEI. CDR3 size: 13 residues. CDR3 nucleotides: TGTGCCAGCCGGGAGCTAAGCACAGATACGCAGTATTTT. It is translated as CASRELSTDTQYF.

The V and J genes are TRBV18 and TRBJ2-7; 11 bases line up with TRBD2. V was pared by 2 bases and J by 2 bases, with 14 bases of the junction left unmatched. Germline assignment: CDR1 KGHSH and CDR2 LQKENI. The CDR3 spans 19 residues. CDR3 sequence reads: CASSPIRQGGTSGTYEQYF. CDR3 in DNA: TGTGCCAGCTCACCAATCAGACAGGGGGGGACTAGCGGAACCTACGAGCAGTACTTC.

The J gene is TRBJ2-7, the V gene TRBV7-2; 10 bases align to TRBD2. The V gene end was trimmed by 3 bases and the J gene end by 4 bases; junction bases not matched to a gene: 6. The length of the CDR3 is 15 residues. Germline V CDR1 and CDR2: SGHTA, FQGNSA. CDR3 amino acids: CASSFAGTSEYEQYF. The CDR3 nucleotides read TGTGCCAGCAGCTTCGCCGGGACTAGCGAATACGAGCAGTACTTC. Variable domain in full (rest from reference TRBV7-2 and TRBJ2-7): GAGVSQSPSNKVTEKGKDVELRCDPISGHTALYWYRQSLGQGLEFLIYFQGNSAPDKSGLPSDRFSAERTGGSVSTLTIQRTQQEDSAVYLCASSFAGTSEYEQYFGPGTRLTVT.

The chain links TRBV27 to TRBJ2-3, with 9 bases aligning to TRBD2. The V gene's germline CDR1 is MNHEY and CDR2 SMNVEV (reference sequence). The CDR3 has 18 amino acids. Trimming at V came to 1 base and at J to 0 bases, leaving 8 bases not matched to a gene. The CDR3 here is CASSLLLAGASSTDTQYF. DNA of the CDR3: TGTGCCAGCAGTTTATTACTAGCGGGCGCCTCTAGCACAGATACGCAGTATTTT.

The chain combines TRBV4-3 with TRBJ1-2, with TRBD1 identical over 8 bases. Germline-derived CDR1 and CDR2 are LGHNA and YSLEER. The junction had 7 bases not matched to a gene; V was cut back by 1 base and J by 6 bases. The CDR3 is 15 amino acids. The CDR3 DNA is TGCGCCAGCAGCCAAGTCCCGACAGGGGATGATGGCTACACCTTC. Amino acids: CASSQVPTGDDGYTF.

The J gene is TRBJ2-7, the V gene TRBV13, with D possibly matching TRBD1 (6 bases). The germline V and J ends were trimmed by 5 bases and 2 bases, with 19 bases remaining between them. The CDR3 totals 16 residues. The germline V gene has CDR1 PRHDT and CDR2 FYEKMQ (reference sequence). The CDR3 loop is CASSPLPGTLTYEQYF. The CDR3 bases are TGTGCCAGCAGCCCCCTCCCCGGGACACTAACCTACGAGCAGTACTTC.

This clone appeared once. This rearrangement joins TRBV7-9 to TRBJ2-5; D ambiguous. This CDR3 is 12 amino acids long. Between the trimmed V and J ends, which lost 8 bases and 5 bases, there was a span of 12 bases. CDR1 is SEHNR, CDR2 FQNEAQ, per germline (reference sequence). In DNA form, the CDR3 reads TGTGCCAGCTTTTTAGTCGGGGAGACCCAGTACTTC. This translates into CASFLVGETQYF.

The gene calls are TRBV11-1 and TRBJ1-2; TRBD1 aligns across 10 bases. The V segment lost 5 bases and the J segment 3 bases; nucleotides outside the gene matches: 3. There are 14 residues in the CDR3. The germline CDR1 and CDR2 sequences are SGHAT and FQDESV (reference sequence). The CDR3 here is CASSGQGEYYGYTF. For the CDR3, the DNA is TGTGCCAGCAGCGGACAGGGGGAGTACTATGGCTACACCTTC. Full variable domain (outside the CDR3, taken from reference TRBV11-1 and TRBJ1-2): EAEVAQSPRYKITEKSQAVAFWCDPISGHATLYWYRQILGQGPELLVQFQDESVVDDSQLPKDRFSAERLKGVDSTLKIQPAELGDSAMYLCASSGQGEYYGYTFGSGTRLTVV.

This clone was observed once. The chain recombines TRBV27 with TRBJ2-5, with 8 bases matching TRBD2. Germline V gene sequence: CDR1 MNHEY, CDR2 SMNVEV (reference sequence). V was pared by 3 bases and J by 5 bases, with 8 bases of the junction left unmatched. The CDR3 contains 15 residues. This CDR3 reads CASSFRSGRGETQYF. The CDR3 coding sequence is TGTGCCAGCAGTTTTAGAAGCGGGAGAGGGGAGACCCAGTACTTC.

The chain is built from TRBV5-4 and TRBJ2-1, with TRBD2 matching over 8 bases. Per the germline V gene, CDR1 is SGHNT and CDR2 is YYREEE (reference sequence). After removal of 4 bases from V and 8 bases from J, the junction contained 17 bases not matched to a gene. CDR3 length: 17 residues. Written as DNA, the CDR3 is TGTGCCAGCAGCCCAGGGACTAGTCGTACAACCCACGATGAGCAGTTCTTC. This sequence encodes CASSPGTSRTTHDEQFF.

Comment on this clone: Other DNA sequences in this sample translate to the same CDR3. The chain couples TRBV27 to TRBJ2-7, with D perhaps matching TRBD2 (7 bases). This CDR3 region has 13 residues. Germline V gene sequence: CDR1 MNHEY, CDR2 SMNVEV (reference sequence). The V end lost 0 bases, the J end lost 6 bases, and 9 bases lay between the germline ends. CDR3 protein: CASSLSGGAEQYF. CDR3 nucleotide sequence: TGTGCCAGCAGTTTATCGGGGGGGGCCGAGCAGTACTTC.

This chain links TRBV5-4 with TRBJ2-7, with TRBD1 identical over 7 bases. This CDR3 region has 16 residues. J gave up 0 bases and V 4 bases, and 10 bases lay outside the gene matches. From germline, CDR1 is SGHNT and CDR2 YYREEE (reference sequence). CDR3 amino acids: CASSPSTGQSSYEQYF. The DNA for the CDR3 is TGTGCCAGCAGCCCTTCGACGGGACAGAGCTCCTACGAGCAGTACTTC.